The 22 T cell receptor beta chains reported below all come from one sample, sequenced in a study of blood T cell repertoires in COVID-19. Assay: immunoSEQ multiplex PCR; the TCRdb copy retains only in-frame clones and omits some. The profile covers approximately 450,000 clones, with more than 80% appearing a single time and 1.1% taken by the ten largest. The sequenced sample was PBMCs or T cells enriched from blood (not recorded which). The receptors stem from a man younger than 45 who had recovered from COVID-19.

This chain's CDR3 is CASSPINSNYGYTF. The CDR3 nucleotides are TGTGCCAGCAGCCCTATCAACTCTAACTATGGCTACACCTTC. V and J are TRBV5-6 and TRBJ1-2; D unresolved. The V end lost 4 bases, the J end lost 0 bases, and 10 bases lay between the germline ends. The CDR3 is 14 amino acids. CDR1 SGHDT and CDR2 YYEEEE come from the germline V gene.

This sequence joins TRBV5-1 and TRBJ2-7; tentatively, D is TRBD2 (6 bases). Trimming took off 7 bases at V and 6 bases at J, with 17 bases between the two ends. This CDR3 region has 13 residues. Germline V gives CDR1 SGHRS, CDR2 YFSETQ. The CDR3: CASRRDSRSEQYF. CDR3 bases: TGCGCCAGCCGGCGGGATAGTCGATCCGAGCAGTACTTC.

The V call is TRBV13, the J call TRBJ2-7; possibly TRBD2 for D (6 bases). Germline V lookup: CDR1 PRHDT, CDR2 FYEKMQ (reference sequence). The CDR3 covers 14 residues. V lost 5 bases and J lost 5, with 16 bases in between. For the CDR3, the DNA is TGTGCCAGCAGCCCCCTCGGGGGAGGAAACGAGCAGTACTTC. It encodes CASSPLGGGNEQYF.

V and J are TRBV28 and TRBJ2-7; D gene uncertain. The V end was cut by 6 bases, the J end by 2 bases, with 11 bases between. The V gene's germline CDR1 is MDHEN and CDR2 SYDVKM. The CDR3 runs 13 residues. CDR3 coding DNA: TGTGCCAGCAGACGATCGACTCCCTACGAGCAGTACTTC. This encodes CASRRSTPYEQYF.

A single count supports this clone. The chain recombines TRBV10-3 with TRBJ1-1; D is unclear. The CDR3 extends over 13 amino acids. Germline-derived CDR1 and CDR2 are ENHRY and SYGVKD. Trimming shortened V by 3 bases and J by 1 base, and 6 bases separated the two germline ends. The CDR3 bases are TGTGCCATCAGTGATGGCCAGAACACTGAAGCTTTCTTT. The encoded protein is CAISDGQNTEAFF.

This chain uses TRBV7-9 with TRBJ1-1; D unclear. CDR1 is SEHNR and CDR2 is FQNEAQ in the germline V gene (reference sequence). The CDR3 runs 11 residues. Trimming left V 5 bases short and J 7 bases short, with 8 bases between. The CDR3: CASSREVEAFF. CDR3 sequence (DNA): TGTGCCAGCAGCCGAGAGGTTGAAGCTTTCTTT.

This chain joins TRBV6-1 and TRBJ2-1; TRBD2 agrees at 13 bases. Germline lookup yields CDR1 MNHNS and CDR2 SASEGT. This CDR3 contains 16 residues. The V segment lost 4 bases and the J segment 5 bases; nucleotides outside the gene matches: 5. The CDR3 loop is CASSAWTSGSHNEQFF. The CDR3 nucleotides are TGTGCCAGCAGTGCCTGGACTAGCGGGAGCCACAATGAGCAGTTCTTC.

The chain joins TRBV5-8 to TRBJ2-1, with D perhaps TRBD2 (6 bases). V dropped 3 bases and J dropped 4 bases, with 17 bases sitting between them. This CDR3 spans 16 amino acids. The germline V gene has CDR1 SGHTS and CDR2 YDEGEE. The CDR3 region has the DNA TGTGCCAGCAGCTCTAGGATTTACGGGACTTACAATGAGCAGTTCTTC. This sequence encodes CASSSRIYGTYNEQFF. Drawing the rest from reference TRBV5-8 and TRBJ2-1, the complete variable domain is EAGVTQSPTHLIKTRGQQATLRCSPISGHTSVYWYQQALGLGLQFLLWYDEGEERNRGNFPPRFSGRQFPNYSSELNVNALELEDSALYLCASSSRIYGTYNEQFFGPGTRLTVL.

This chain joins TRBV28 and TRBJ1-2, with 8 positions matching TRBD1. The germline gives CDR1 MDHEN, CDR2 SYDVKM. This CDR3 is built from 15 residues. V lost 7 bases, J lost 2 bases, and 9 bases stayed unmatched. The CDR3 nucleotides are TGTGCCAGCATCCAATCGACAGGGGTAAACTATGGCTACACCTTC. As protein: CASIQSTGVNYGYTF.

The gene calls are TRBV5-1 and TRBJ2-1, with D possibly TRBD2 on 6 matching bases. Trimming removed 0 bases at V and 2 bases at J, with 12 bases between. CDR3 length: 16 amino acids. Germline values: CDR1 SGHRS, CDR2 YFSETQ. In DNA, the CDR3 is TGCGCCAGCAGCTTGGACGGGGGAGGAACCTACAATGAGCAGTTCTTC. It specifies CASSLDGGGTYNEQFF.

Concerning this clone itself: The sample carries other DNA sequences with the same CDR3. The chain carries TRBV4-1 and TRBJ2-3; D is ambiguous. Between the trimmed V and J ends, which lost 4 bases and 3 bases, there was a span of 14 bases. CDR1 and CDR2 from the germline V gene are MGHRA and YSYEKL. The CDR3 has 15 residues. The CDR3 spells CASSPAVASTDTQYF. The CDR3 nucleotides read TGCGCCAGCAGCCCCGCAGTAGCTAGTACAGATACGCAGTATTTT.

The rearrangement joins TRBV5-1 to TRBJ1-4, with 10 bases matching TRBD1. Germline assignment: CDR1 SGHRS and CDR2 YFSETQ. The CDR3 extends over 14 amino acids. The V and J ends lost 4 bases and 7 bases, in that order; junction bases with no gene match: 4. Written as DNA, the CDR3 is TGCGCCAGCAGCATCGGGACAGGGGCTGAAAAACTGTTTTTT. Translated, it gives CASSIGTGAEKLFF.

CDR3 in amino acids: CATSQPDRGNTGELFF. The CDR3 coding sequence is TGTGCCACCAGCCAGCCGGACAGGGGGAACACCGGGGAGCTGTTTTTT. The chain has TRBV24-1 and TRBJ2-2; 9 nucleotides line up with TRBD1. From germline, CDR1 is KGHDR and CDR2 SFDVKD. V was clipped by 7 bases and J by 1 base; unmatched bases: 6. The CDR3 is 16 residues long.

V and J are TRBV25-1 and TRBJ1-3; D is ambiguous. Germline V gene data show CDR1 as MGHDK and CDR2 as SYGVNS. The CDR3 runs 15 residues. V lost 4 bases, J lost 0 bases, and 10 bases lay in between. The DNA for the CDR3 is TGTGCCAGCAGTGCTTTAGGGAGCTCTGGAAACACCATATATTTT. It yields the protein CASSALGSSGNTIYF.

The chain recombines TRBV10-3 with TRBJ1-3, with TRBD1 as a possible D gene (5 bases). The CDR3 runs 20 residues. The germline CDR1 and CDR2 sequences are ENHRY and SYGVKD. Trimming stripped 0 bases from V and 0 bases from J, with 21 bases between. Written as DNA, the CDR3 is TGTGCCATCAGTGAGTCGCTACAGGTCACCCGCACCCGCTCTGGAAACACCATATATTTT. Its translation: CAISESLQVTRTRSGNTIYF.

The chain combines TRBV10-2 with TRBJ2-7; 15 bases line up with TRBD2. CDR3 size: 19 residues. Germline CDR1 and CDR2: WSHSY and SAAADI. The CDR3 here is CPPSRPGLAGGTSSYEQYF. CDR3 DNA sequence: TGCCCCCCCAGCCGACCGGGACTAGCGGGAGGCACGAGCTCCTACGAGCAGTACTTC.

This clone appeared once. The CDR3 nucleotides read TGTGCCAGCAGCCAGACAGGGGTTAGCTCCTACGAGCAGTACTTC. Residues: CASSQTGVSSYEQYF. The chain carries TRBV3-1 (or the pseudogene TRBV3-2) and TRBJ2-7, with TRBD1 matching 8 bases. Looked up from germline, CDR1 is LGHDT and CDR2 is YNNKEL (reference sequence). The CDR3 consists of 15 residues. The V segment lost 3 bases and the J segment 0 bases; nucleotides outside the gene matches: 4.

This rearrangement joins TRBV19 to TRBJ2-7, with TRBD2 matching 10 bases. Germline values: CDR1 LNHDA, CDR2 SQIVND (reference sequence). The CDR3 loop spans 16 amino acids. V trimming: 4 bases; J trimming: 1 base; junction bases outside the gene matches: 7. In DNA, the CDR3 is TGTGCCAGTAGTAAAACGAGGACTAGCGGATCCTACGAGCAGTACTTC. This translates into CASSKTRTSGSYEQYF. The whole variable domain, remainder taken from reference TRBV19 and TRBJ2-7, is DGGITQSPKYLFRKEGQNVTLSCEQNLNHDAMYWYRQDPGQGLRLIYYSQIVNDFQKGDIAEGYSVSREKKESFPLTVTSAQKNPTAFYLCASSKTRTSGSYEQYFGPGTRLTVT.

The V gene is TRBV29-1, the J gene TRBJ2-1, with D possibly matching TRBD1 (6 bases). Deletions cut 7 bases from V and 4 bases from J, with 17 bases between. The CDR3 has 14 residues. Per germline, CDR1 SQVTM and CDR2 ANQGSEA. The CDR3 spells CSAVGQKDYNEQFF. As DNA, the CDR3 is TGCAGCGCCGTAGGACAGAAGGATTACAATGAGCAGTTCTTC.

Comments on this clone: At one boundary the junction diverges from the germline segment, which might be a read error. The chain recombines TRBV7-7 with TRBJ2-1, with D unresolved. The CDR3 sequence is 15 residues long. Germline lookup yields CDR1 SSHAT and CDR2 FNYEAQ (reference sequence). CDR3 sequence: CASSLTQNSYNEQFF. CDR3 nucleotides: TGTGCTAGCAGTCTAACACAGAACTCCTACAATGAGCAGTTCTTC.

The count of this clone is one. The CDR3: CASSLTGGQLREQYF. As DNA, the CDR3 is TGTGCCAGCAGTTTGACAGGGGGCCAGCTACGCGAGCAGTACTTC. The genes are TRBV27 and TRBJ2-7; 10 bases fit TRBD1. Germline V gene data show CDR1 as MNHEY and CDR2 as SMNVEV (reference sequence). Losses at the gene ends were 3 bases for V and 6 bases for J; bases not matched to a gene: 8. The CDR3 has 15 residues.

This clone was recorded only once. This CDR3 is CASSLLSGQGFNYGYTF. In DNA, the CDR3 is TGTGCCAGCAGTTTACTCTCGGGACAGGGGTTTAACTATGGCTACACCTTC. The chain employs TRBV28 and TRBJ1-2; 10 bases agree with TRBD1. Germline lookup yields CDR1 MDHEN and CDR2 SYDVKM. This CDR3 region has 17 residues. After removal of 2 bases from V and 1 base from J, the junction contained 7 bases not matched to a gene.